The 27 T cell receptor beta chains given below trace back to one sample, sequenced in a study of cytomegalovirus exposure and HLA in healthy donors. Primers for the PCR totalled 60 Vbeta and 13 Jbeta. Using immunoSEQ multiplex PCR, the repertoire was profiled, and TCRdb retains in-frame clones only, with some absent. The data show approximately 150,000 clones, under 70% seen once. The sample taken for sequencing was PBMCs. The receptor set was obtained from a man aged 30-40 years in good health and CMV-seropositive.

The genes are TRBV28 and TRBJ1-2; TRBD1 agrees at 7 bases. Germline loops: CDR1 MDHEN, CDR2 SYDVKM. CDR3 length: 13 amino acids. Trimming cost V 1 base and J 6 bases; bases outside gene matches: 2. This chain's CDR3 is CASSLYRGNGYTF. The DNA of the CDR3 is TGTGCCAGCAGTTTATACAGGGGTAATGGCTACACCTTC.

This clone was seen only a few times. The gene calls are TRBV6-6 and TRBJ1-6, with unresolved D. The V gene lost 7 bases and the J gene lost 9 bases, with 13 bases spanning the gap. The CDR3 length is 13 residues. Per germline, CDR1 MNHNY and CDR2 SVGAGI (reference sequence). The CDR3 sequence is CASMGGEGSPLHF. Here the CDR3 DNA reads TGTGCCAGCATGGGAGGTGAGGGTTCACCCCTCCACTTT.

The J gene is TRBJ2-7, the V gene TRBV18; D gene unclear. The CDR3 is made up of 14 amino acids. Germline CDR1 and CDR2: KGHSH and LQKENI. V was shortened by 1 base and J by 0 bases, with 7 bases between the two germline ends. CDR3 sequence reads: CASSPQQNSYEQYF. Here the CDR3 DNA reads TGTGCCAGCTCACCACAACAGAACTCCTACGAGCAGTACTTC.

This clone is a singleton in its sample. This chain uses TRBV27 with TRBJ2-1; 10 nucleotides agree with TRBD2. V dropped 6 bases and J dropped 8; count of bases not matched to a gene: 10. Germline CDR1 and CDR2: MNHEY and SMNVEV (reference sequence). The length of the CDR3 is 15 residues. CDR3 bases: TGTGCCAGCAGGGTGTCCCTAGCGGGAGAAGATGAGCAGTTCTTC. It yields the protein CASRVSLAGEDEQFF.

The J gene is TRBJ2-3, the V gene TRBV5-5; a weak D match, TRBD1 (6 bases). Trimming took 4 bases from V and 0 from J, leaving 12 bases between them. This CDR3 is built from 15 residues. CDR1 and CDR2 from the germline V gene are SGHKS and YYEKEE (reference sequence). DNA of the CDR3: TGTGCCAGCAGCGCCAGGGGAGCTAGCACAGATACGCAGTATTTT. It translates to CASSARGASTDTQYF. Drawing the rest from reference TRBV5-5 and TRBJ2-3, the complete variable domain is DAGVTQSPTHLIKTRGQQVTLRCSPISGHKSVSWYQQVLGQGPQFIFQYYEKEERGRGNFPDRFSARQFPNYSSELNVNALLLGDSALYLCASSARGASTDTQYFGPGTRLTVL.

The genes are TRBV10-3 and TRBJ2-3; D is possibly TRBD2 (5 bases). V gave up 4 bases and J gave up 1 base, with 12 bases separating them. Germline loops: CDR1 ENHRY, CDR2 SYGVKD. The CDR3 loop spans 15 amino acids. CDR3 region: CAISVSGGGTDTQYF. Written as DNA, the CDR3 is TGTGCCATCAGTGTCAGCGGAGGTGGCACAGATACGCAGTATTTT.

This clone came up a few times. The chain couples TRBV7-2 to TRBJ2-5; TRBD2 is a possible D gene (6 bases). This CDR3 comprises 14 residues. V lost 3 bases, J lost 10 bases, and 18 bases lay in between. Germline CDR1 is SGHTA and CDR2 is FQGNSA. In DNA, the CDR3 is TGTGCCAGCAGCTTCGGGACTTTCTCATTGGACCAGTACTTC. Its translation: CASSFGTFSLDQYF.

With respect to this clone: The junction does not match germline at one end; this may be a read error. Here the CDR3 DNA reads TGTGCCAGCAGTTTAGCCAGGGGGGACACTGAAGTTTTCTTT. Amino acid sequence: CASSLARGDTEVFF. J is TRBJ1-1 and V is TRBV27; 7 bases line up with TRBD1. Germline V gene data show CDR1 as MNHEY and CDR2 as SMNVEV (reference sequence). The CDR3 has 14 residues.

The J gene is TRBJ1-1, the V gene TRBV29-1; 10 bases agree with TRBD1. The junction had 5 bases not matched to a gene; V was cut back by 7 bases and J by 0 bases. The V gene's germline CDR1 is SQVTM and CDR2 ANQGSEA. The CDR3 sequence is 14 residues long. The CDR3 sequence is CSAGQGLLNTEAFF. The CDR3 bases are TGCAGCGCGGGACAGGGGCTATTGAACACTGAAGCTTTCTTT.

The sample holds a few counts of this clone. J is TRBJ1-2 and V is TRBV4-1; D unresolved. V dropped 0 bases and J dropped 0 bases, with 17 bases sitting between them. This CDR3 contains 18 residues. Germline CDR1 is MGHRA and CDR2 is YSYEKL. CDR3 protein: CASSQDRVQRISNYGYTF. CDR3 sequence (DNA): TGCGCCAGCAGCCAAGATCGGGTTCAAAGGATTTCTAACTATGGCTACACCTTC.

The CDR3 reads CASSLVRESYGYTF. CDR3 sequence (DNA): TGTGCCAGCTCACTGGTCCGGGAGAGTTATGGCTACACCTTC. This rearrangement joins TRBV18 to TRBJ1-2; D gene uncertain. The germline V gene has CDR1 KGHSH and CDR2 LQKENI. With 4 bases removed from V and 5 bases from J, the gap between germline ends came to 14 bases. This CDR3 region has 14 residues.

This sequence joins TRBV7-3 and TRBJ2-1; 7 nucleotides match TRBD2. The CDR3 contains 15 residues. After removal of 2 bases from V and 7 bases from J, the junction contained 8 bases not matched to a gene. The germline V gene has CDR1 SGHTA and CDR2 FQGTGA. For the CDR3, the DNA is TGTGCCAGCAGCTTAGTGGCGGGAGAGGAGAATGAGCAGTTCTTC. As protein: CASSLVAGEENEQFF.

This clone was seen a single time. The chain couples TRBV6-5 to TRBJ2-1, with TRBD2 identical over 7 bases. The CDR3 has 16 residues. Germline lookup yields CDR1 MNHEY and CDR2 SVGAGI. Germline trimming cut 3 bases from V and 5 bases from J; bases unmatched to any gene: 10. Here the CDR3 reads CASSYPSSGVNNEQFF. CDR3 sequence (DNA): TGTGCCAGCAGTTATCCCTCCAGCGGGGTGAACAATGAGCAGTTCTTC.

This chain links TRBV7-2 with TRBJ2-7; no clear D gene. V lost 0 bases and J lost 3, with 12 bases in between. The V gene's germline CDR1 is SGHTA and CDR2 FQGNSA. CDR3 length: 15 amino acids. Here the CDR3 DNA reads TGTGCCAGCAGCTTAGCCGACTTCTCGTTCTACGAGCAGTACTTC. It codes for CASSLADFSFYEQYF.

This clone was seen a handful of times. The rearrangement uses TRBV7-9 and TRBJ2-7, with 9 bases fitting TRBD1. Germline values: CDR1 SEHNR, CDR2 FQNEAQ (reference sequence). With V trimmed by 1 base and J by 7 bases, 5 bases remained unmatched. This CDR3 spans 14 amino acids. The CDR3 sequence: CASSLGDRAREQYF. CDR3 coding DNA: TGTGCCAGCAGCTTAGGGGACAGGGCGCGTGAGCAGTACTTC.

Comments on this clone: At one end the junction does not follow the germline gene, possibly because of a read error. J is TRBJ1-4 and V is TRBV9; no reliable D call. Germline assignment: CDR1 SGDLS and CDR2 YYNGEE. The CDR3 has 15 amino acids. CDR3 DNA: TGTGCCAGCAGCGCCCCAGGATCAACTAGTGAAAAACTGTTTTTT. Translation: CASSAPGSTSEKLFF.

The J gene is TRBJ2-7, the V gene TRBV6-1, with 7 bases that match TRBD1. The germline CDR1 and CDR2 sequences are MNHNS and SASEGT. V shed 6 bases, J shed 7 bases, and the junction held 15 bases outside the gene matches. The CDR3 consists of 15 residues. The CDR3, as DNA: TGTGCCAGCAGGACCCTAGGGACAGACCCCCTAGAGCAGTACTTC. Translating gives CASRTLGTDPLEQYF.

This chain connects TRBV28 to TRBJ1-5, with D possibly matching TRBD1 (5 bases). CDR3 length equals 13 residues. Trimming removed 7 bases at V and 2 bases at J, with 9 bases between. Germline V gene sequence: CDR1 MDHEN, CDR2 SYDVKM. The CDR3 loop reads CASIDSGNQPQHF. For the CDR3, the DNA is TGTGCCAGCATCGACAGCGGCAATCAGCCCCAGCATTTT.

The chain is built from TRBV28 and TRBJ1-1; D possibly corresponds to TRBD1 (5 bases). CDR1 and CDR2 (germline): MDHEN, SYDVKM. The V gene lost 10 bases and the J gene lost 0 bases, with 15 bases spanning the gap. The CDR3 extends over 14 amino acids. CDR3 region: CATGKTALNTEAFF. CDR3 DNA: TGTGCCACCGGAAAGACAGCATTGAACACTGAAGCTTTCTTT. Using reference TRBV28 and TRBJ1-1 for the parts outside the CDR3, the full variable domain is DVKVTQSSRYLVKRTGEKVFLECVQDMDHENMFWYRQDPGLGLRLIYFSYDVKMKEKGDIPEGYSVSREKKERFSLILESASTNQTSMYLCATGKTALNTEAFFGQGTRLTVV.

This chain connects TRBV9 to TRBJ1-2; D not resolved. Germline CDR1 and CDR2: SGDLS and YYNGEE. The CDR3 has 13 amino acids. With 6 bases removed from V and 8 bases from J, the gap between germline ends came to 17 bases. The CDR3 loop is CASIGGFNSGYTF. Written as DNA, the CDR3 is TGTGCCAGCATAGGAGGGTTTAATTCCGGCTACACCTTC.

The CDR3 reads CASSFPITGGTEAFF. The CDR3 DNA sequence: TGTGCCAGCAGTTTTCCTATCACGGGGGGCACTGAAGCTTTCTTT. This sequence joins TRBV28 and TRBJ1-1, with D possibly matching TRBD1 (5 bases). V was clipped by 3 bases and J by 4 bases, with 15 bases between them. Looked up from germline, CDR1 is MDHEN and CDR2 is SYDVKM. The length of the CDR3 is 15 residues.

CDR3 DNA sequence: TGTGCCAGTAGTTTTGAGACTAGCGGCACAGATACGCAGTATTTT. Translating gives CASSFETSGTDTQYF. The rearrangement joins TRBV19 to TRBJ2-3; 8 positions match TRBD2. Germline V CDR1 and CDR2: LNHDA, SQIVND (reference sequence). The CDR3 is made up of 15 amino acids. The J segment lost 1 base and the V segment lost 5 bases, leaving 5 bases of the junction unmatched.

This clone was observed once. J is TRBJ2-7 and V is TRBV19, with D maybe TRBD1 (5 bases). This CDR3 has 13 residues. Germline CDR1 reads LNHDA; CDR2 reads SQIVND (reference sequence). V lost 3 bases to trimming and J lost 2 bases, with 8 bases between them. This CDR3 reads CASSIARAYEQYF. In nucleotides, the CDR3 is TGTGCCAGTAGTATTGCCAGGGCCTACGAGCAGTACTTC.

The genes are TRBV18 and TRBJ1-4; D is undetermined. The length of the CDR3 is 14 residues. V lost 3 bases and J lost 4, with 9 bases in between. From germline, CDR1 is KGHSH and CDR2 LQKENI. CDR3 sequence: CASSPTGVNEKLFF. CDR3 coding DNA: TGTGCCAGCTCACCGACCGGGGTTAATGAAAAACTGTTTTTT.

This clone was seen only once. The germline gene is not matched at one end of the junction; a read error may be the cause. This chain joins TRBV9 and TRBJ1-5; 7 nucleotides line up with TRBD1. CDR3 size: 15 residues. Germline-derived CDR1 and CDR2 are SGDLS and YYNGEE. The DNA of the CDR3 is TGTGCCAGCAGCGTAGATGGACAGGAGAATCAGCCCCAGCCTTTT. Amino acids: CASSVDGQENQPQPF. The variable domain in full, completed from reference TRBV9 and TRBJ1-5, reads DSGVTQTPKHLITATGQRVTLRCSPRSGDLSVYWYQQSLDQGLQFLIQYYNGEERAKGNILERFSAQQFPDLHSELNLSSLELGDSALYFCASSVDGQENQPQPFGDGTRLSIL.

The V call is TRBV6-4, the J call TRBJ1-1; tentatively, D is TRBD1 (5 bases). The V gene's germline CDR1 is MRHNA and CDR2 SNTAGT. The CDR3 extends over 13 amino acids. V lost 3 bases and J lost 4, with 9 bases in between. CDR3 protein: CASSEGRGTEAFF. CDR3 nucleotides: TGTGCCAGCAGTGAAGGGAGGGGCACTGAAGCTTTCTTT.

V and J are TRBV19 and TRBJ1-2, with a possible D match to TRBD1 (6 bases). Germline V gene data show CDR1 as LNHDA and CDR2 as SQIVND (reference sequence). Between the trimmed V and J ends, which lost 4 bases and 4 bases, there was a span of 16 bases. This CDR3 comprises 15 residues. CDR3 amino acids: CASSTLQGRSYGYTF. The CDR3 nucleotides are TGTGCCAGTAGTACCCTACAGGGAAGAAGCTATGGCTACACCTTC.